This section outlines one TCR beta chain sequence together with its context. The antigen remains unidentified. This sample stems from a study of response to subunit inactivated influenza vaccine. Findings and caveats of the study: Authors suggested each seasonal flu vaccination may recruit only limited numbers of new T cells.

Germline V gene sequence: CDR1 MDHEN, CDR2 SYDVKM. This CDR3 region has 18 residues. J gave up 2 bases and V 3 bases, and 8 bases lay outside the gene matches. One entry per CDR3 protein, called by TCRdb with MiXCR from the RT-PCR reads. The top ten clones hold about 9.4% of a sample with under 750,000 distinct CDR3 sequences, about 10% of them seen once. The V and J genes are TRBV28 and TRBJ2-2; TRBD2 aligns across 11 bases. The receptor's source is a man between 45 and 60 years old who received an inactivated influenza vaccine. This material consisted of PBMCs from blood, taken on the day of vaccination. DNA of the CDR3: TGTGCCAGCAGTTTCCTAGCCGGGACTAGCGGCAACACCGGGGAGCTGTTTTTT. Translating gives CASSFLAGTSGNTGELFF.